What follows are 31 T cell receptor beta chains derived from one specimen sequenced in a study of blood T cells in healthy people across ages. A second PCR, run for roughly 7 to 11 cycles, used a sample-barcoded 5' primer plus a J-beta primer mix. One entry per CDR3 protein, called by TCRdb with MiXCR from the 5' RACE reads. There are 600,000 to 850,000 distinct CDR3 sequences in the sample; 20% to 25% occur only once, and 9.4% lies in the top ten. The same data also contributed to another study, on T cells of mothers and their children.

Sequencing was carried out using blood. Every receptor here comes from a boy aged 5-17 years in good health.

This clonotype was seen only once. V gene TRBV4-1 combines with J gene TRBJ2-7; 10 nucleotides agree with TRBD2. V shed 3 bases, J shed 2 bases, and the junction held 4 bases outside the gene matches. CDR3 length: 15 amino acids. CDR1 and CDR2 (germline): MGHRA, YSYEKL. CDR3 in amino acids: CASSHWTSGAYEQYF. CDR3 nucleotide sequence: TGCGCCAGCAGCCATTGGACTAGCGGAGCCTACGAGCAGTACTTC.

Note on this clonotype: This sequence may be a read error, since a much larger clone differs from it by one base. This chain links TRBV14 with TRBJ1-2, with TRBD1 identical over 8 bases. This CDR3 comprises 15 residues. CDR1 is SGHDN and CDR2 is FVKESK in the germline V gene. The trim removed 1 base at V and 8 bases at J, leaving 9 bases unmatched. The CDR3 here is CASSQVVGQVWGYTF. The CDR3 DNA reads as TGTGCCAGCAGCCAAGTTGTGGGACAGGTGTGGGGCTACACCTTC. Full variable domain (outside the CDR3, taken from reference TRBV14 and TRBJ1-2): EAGVTQFPSHSVIEKGQTVTLRCDPISGHDNLYWYRRVMGKEIKFLLHFVKESKQDESGMPNNRFLAERTGGTYSTLKVQPAELEDSGVYFCASSQVVGQVWGYTFGSGTRLTVV.

CDR3 DNA: TGTGCCAGCAGCTTAAGGGGGTCTCTTGAAAAACTGTTTTTT. Its protein product is CASSLRGSLEKLFF. The V and J genes are TRBV3-1 and TRBJ1-4; D is possibly TRBD1 (6 bases). Germline CDR1 and CDR2: LGHDT and YNNKEL (reference sequence). The CDR3 is made up of 14 amino acids. The germline V and J ends were trimmed by 5 bases and 7 bases, with 14 bases remaining between them.

This clonotype has only a few counts. J is TRBJ2-5 and V is TRBV12-5; 9 bases fit TRBD2. This CDR3 contains 13 residues. V lost 7 bases, J lost 3 bases, and 3 bases stayed unmatched. The germline V gene has CDR1 LGHNT and CDR2 FRNRAP. The CDR3 DNA reads TGTGCTAGTGTTAGCGGGAGTGAAGAGACCCAGTACTTC. Protein product: CASVSGSEETQYF.

This clonotype has more than one count but fewer than ten. The chain is built from TRBV7-9 and TRBJ1-1; D perhaps matches TRBD1 (6 bases). Trimming pared 6 bases from V and 1 base from J, leaving 21 bases between. The CDR3 spans 17 residues. Germline V gene sequence: CDR1 SEHNR, CDR2 FQNEAQ (reference sequence). CDR3 coding DNA: TGTGCCAGCAGTCGCACTGTTGCAGGGGAAAAGAACACTGAAGCTTTCTTT. Translated: CASSRTVAGEKNTEAFF.

The rearrangement uses TRBV12-3 or TRBV12-4 and TRBJ2-5, with TRBD1 matching 7 bases. The CDR3 has 14 residues. Trimming cost V 6 bases and J 7 bases; bases outside gene matches: 11. CDR3 residues: CASSKQGQVVTQYF. DNA of the CDR3: TGTGCCAGCAGCAAACAGGGGCAGGTGGTGACCCAGTACTTC.

Comment on this clonotype: The germline gene is not matched at one end of the junction; a read error may be the cause. DNA of the CDR3: TGTGCCGGCAGTTCGCTGCGGCGACCTGAAGCTTTCTTT. Amino acids: CAGSSLRRPEAFF. This chain joins TRBV28 and TRBJ1-1; unclear D gene. Germline V gives CDR1 MDHEN, CDR2 SYDVKM. This CDR3 is built from 13 residues.

This clonotype was counted only a few times. CDR3 region: CASSPPGPPEQYF. CDR3 bases: TGTGCCAGCAGCCCACCGGGACCTCCGGAGCAGTACTTC. The J gene is TRBJ2-5, the V gene TRBV7-9; D possibly matches TRBD1 or TRBD2 (5 bases each). Germline CDR1 SEHNR, CDR2 FQNEAQ (reference sequence). Deletions cut 5 bases from V and 11 bases from J, with 18 bases between. This CDR3 is 13 amino acids long. Variable domain in full (rest from reference TRBV7-9 and TRBJ2-5): DTGVSQNPRHKITKRGQNVTFRCDPISEHNRLYWYRQTLGQGPEFLTYFQNEAQLEKSRLLSDRFSAERPKGSFSTLEIQRTEQGDSAMYLCASSPPGPPEQYFGPGTRLLVL.

This rearrangement joins TRBV7-9 to TRBJ1-4; TRBD1 matches at 8 bases. The CDR3 has 14 residues. Germline CDR1 is SEHNR and CDR2 is FQNEAQ (reference sequence). V shed 5 bases and J 4 bases; nucleotides not matched to a gene: 3. The CDR3 DNA reads TGTGCCAGCAGCGCGGGACAGGATAATGAAAAACTGTTTTTT. It yields the protein CASSAGQDNEKLFF.

The chain uses TRBV3-1 and TRBJ2-3; D perhaps matches TRBD2 (5 bases). Germline V gene sequence: CDR1 LGHDT, CDR2 YNNKEL (reference sequence). This CDR3 comprises 15 residues. Trimming stripped 6 bases from V and 6 bases from J, with 19 bases between. The DNA for the CDR3 is TGTGCCAGCAGACTGCGGACCAGCGGTAGGGATACGCAGTATTTT. It is translated as CASRLRTSGRDTQYF.

CDR3 loop: CSASRSGANVLTF. CDR3 nucleotide sequence: TGCAGTGCTAGCCGCTCTGGGGCCAACGTCCTGACTTTC. The chain couples TRBV20-1 to TRBJ2-6, with D uncertain. The CDR3 covers 13 residues. V was shortened by 3 bases and J by 0 bases, with 3 bases between the two germline ends. CDR1 and CDR2 (germline): DFQATT, SNEGSKA (reference sequence).

The chain carries TRBV5-1 and TRBJ2-5, with TRBD2 as a possible D gene (5 bases). CDR1 and CDR2 (germline): SGHRS, YFSETQ. This CDR3 has 14 amino acids. V was clipped by 3 bases and J by 5 bases, with 14 bases between them. The CDR3 loop is CASSSRTLGETQYF. The CDR3 DNA follows: TGCGCCAGCAGCTCCCGGACTCTGGGGGAGACCCAGTACTTC.

The chain couples TRBV5-6 to TRBJ1-2; 9 bases align to TRBD1. V lost 4 bases and J lost 1; bases outside the gene matches: 5. The CDR3 loop spans 15 amino acids. Germline-derived CDR1 and CDR2 are SGHDT and YYEEEE. As DNA, the CDR3 is TGTGCCAGCAGCCCGACAGGGGGTGATAACTATGGCTACACCTTC. Translating it yields CASSPTGGDNYGYTF.

The genes are TRBV3-1 and TRBJ1-1, with D perhaps TRBD1 (6 bases). Germline values: CDR1 LGHDT, CDR2 YNNKEL (reference sequence). Trimming removed 6 bases at V and 7 bases at J, with 18 bases between. This CDR3 spans 14 amino acids. The CDR3, as DNA: TGTGCCAGCAGGGAGGGGGAGTTTGGAGGTGAAGCTTTCTTT. It encodes CASREGEFGGEAFF.

This clonotype has just a few counts. This chain joins TRBV11-2 and TRBJ2-3; tentatively, D is TRBD1 (5 bases). Looked up from germline, CDR1 is SGHAT and CDR2 is FQNNGV. This CDR3 contains 15 residues. Trimming took 5 bases from V and 0 from J, leaving 12 bases between them. CDR3: CASSAHRSSTDTQYF. The CDR3 DNA reads as TGTGCCAGCAGCGCCCACAGGAGTAGCACAGATACGCAGTATTTT.

The V gene is TRBV28, the J gene TRBJ2-7, with D uncertain. The CDR3 is 15 residues long. Deletions cut 5 bases from V and 0 bases from J, with 14 bases between. The germline V gene has CDR1 MDHEN and CDR2 SYDVKM. This CDR3 is CASSPTGLSSYEQYF. CDR3 nucleotide sequence: TGTGCCAGCAGTCCCACGGGCCTAAGCTCCTACGAGCAGTACTTC.

The chain recombines TRBV7-3 with TRBJ2-2; 8 bases agree with TRBD2. The trim removed 10 bases at V and 4 bases at J, leaving 8 bases unmatched. CDR3 length: 14 amino acids. Germline CDR1 SGHTA, CDR2 FQGTGA. CDR3 region: CATRTSGSTGELFF. CDR3 nucleotides: TGTGCCACAAGAACTAGCGGATCCACCGGGGAGCTGTTTTTT.

The chain joins TRBV28 to TRBJ2-3; weak D call: TRBD1 (6 bases). V lost 5 bases and J 2 bases, leaving 17 bases between the germline ends. The germline V gene encodes CDR1 MDHEN and CDR2 SYDVKM. The CDR3 totals 16 residues. CDR3 DNA: TGTGCCAGCAGTCCAAAGACAGGCAAAGCCACAGATACGCAGTATTTT. Translating gives CASSPKTGKATDTQYF.

The chain recombines TRBV15 with TRBJ2-5; no firm D call. Per the germline V gene, CDR1 is LNHNV and CDR2 is YYDKDF (reference sequence). The CDR3 contains 14 residues. V lost 3 bases and J lost 5, with 13 bases in between. The CDR3 coding sequence is TGTGCCACCAGCAGGGATTGGAGCTCGGAGACCCAGTACTTC. Protein product: CATSRDWSSETQYF.

This clonotype has a handful of counts. The CDR3 sequence: CASSQGTGDPYEQYF. The CDR3 coding sequence is TGCGCCAGCAGCCAAGGGACAGGGGACCCCTACGAGCAGTACTTC. V and J are TRBV4-3 and TRBJ2-7; 9 positions agree with TRBD1. V was clipped by 1 base and J by 2 bases; unmatched bases: 3. Germline V gene lookup returns CDR1 LGHNA and CDR2 YSLEER. The CDR3 runs to 15 residues.

In its sample, this clonotype was seen a few times. V gene TRBV29-1 combines with J gene TRBJ2-5, with TRBD2 matching over 7 bases. V gave up 1 base and J gave up 5 bases; unmatched junction bases: 4. The CDR3 is 13 residues long. CDR1 SQVTM and CDR2 ANQGSEA come from the germline V gene. The CDR3 DNA reads TGCAGCGTTGAAGGCGGGGGAGGGGAGACCCAGTACTTC. Its translation: CSVEGGGGETQYF.

This clonotype was observed a handful of times. The genes are TRBV20-1 and TRBJ2-1; tentative D call: TRBD1 (7 bases). The CDR3 has 13 amino acids. V gave up 2 bases and J gave up 7 bases, with 12 bases separating them. The germline gives CDR1 DFQATT, CDR2 SNEGSKA (reference sequence). CDR3 region: CSARQGGVNEQFF. The CDR3 DNA sequence: TGCAGTGCTAGACAGGGGGGAGTGAATGAGCAGTTCTTC.

This clonotype appeared a few times. This rearrangement joins TRBV19 to TRBJ2-3; D is unresolved. Germline loops: CDR1 LNHDA, CDR2 SQIVND (reference sequence). The CDR3 has 12 residues. Trimming stripped 6 bases from V and 5 bases from J, with 9 bases between. CDR3 sequence reads: CASSMTQDTQYF. CDR3 coding DNA: TGTGCCAGTAGCATGACACAAGATACGCAGTATTTT.

This chain joins TRBV20-1 and TRBJ2-5; TRBD2 matches 11 bases. This CDR3 has 15 residues. Germline CDR1 is DFQATT and CDR2 is SNEGSKA (reference sequence). With 6 bases clipped from V and 2 bases from J, the junction kept 8 bases outside the gene matches. The CDR3 DNA is TGCAGTGCGCCGAATAGCGGGGGGGCACAAGAGACCCAGTACTTC. Its protein product is CSAPNSGGAQETQYF.

A few counts support this clonotype. The chain has TRBV4-3 and TRBJ1-4, with TRBD1 matching over 10 bases. Germline CDR1 and CDR2: LGHNA and YSLEER. After removal of 6 bases from V and 3 bases from J, the junction contained 10 bases not matched to a gene. CDR3 length: 17 amino acids. The CDR3 DNA sequence: TGCGCCAGCAGTGGGACAGGGGTTGTAGGGGCTAATGAAAAACTGTTTTTT. Protein sequence: CASSGTGVVGANEKLFF.

This clonotype turned up a few times. CDR3 nucleotides: TGTGCCAGCAGTGACTGGAGGGATGAGCAGTTCTTC. This codes for CASSDWRDEQFF. The gene calls are TRBV6-4 and TRBJ2-5, with a possible D match to TRBD2 (6 bases). The closer fit of TRBJ2-1 to the DNA end suggests the J call may be wrong. Germline lookup yields CDR1 MRHNA and CDR2 SNTAGT. CDR3 length: 12 residues.

The genes are TRBV20-1 and TRBJ2-1; D is ambiguous. The V and J ends lost 8 bases and 4 bases respectively, with 12 bases between them. CDR1 DFQATT and CDR2 SNEGSKA come from the germline V gene (reference sequence). The CDR3 spans 12 residues. The DNA of the CDR3 is TGCAGTTCCTCAGACGGGTACAATGAGCAGTTCTTC. This gives the protein CSSSDGYNEQFF.

There are a few counts of this clonotype. The chain employs TRBV2 and TRBJ2-5, with D uncertain. The CDR3 sequence is 14 residues long. Germline CDR1 is SNHLY and CDR2 is FYNNEI. The germline V and J ends were trimmed by 7 bases and 1 base, with 13 bases remaining between them. The DNA of the CDR3 is TGTGCCAGCACCTGGGGAAGGCTCCAAGAGACCCAGTACTTC. Translating gives CASTWGRLQETQYF. Based on the CDR3 plus reference TRBV2 and TRBJ2-5, the full variable domain is EPEVTQTPSHQVTQMGQEVILRCVPISNHLYFYWYRQILGQKVEFLVSFYNNEISEKSEIFDDQFSVERPDGSNFTLKIRSTKLEDSAMYFCASTWGRLQETQYFGPGTRLLVL.

This clonotype was counted between two and nine times. The chain employs TRBV15 and TRBJ2-7; possibly TRBD2 for D (6 bases). The CDR3 runs to 16 residues. Looked up from germline, CDR1 is LNHNV and CDR2 is YYDKDF (reference sequence). Trimming took off 1 base at V and 0 bases at J, with 13 bases between the two ends. The DNA for the CDR3 is TGTGCCACCAGCAGAGTTCCAGGACTACTCTCCTACGAGCAGTACTTC. This codes for CATSRVPGLLSYEQYF.

The gene calls are TRBV28 and TRBJ2-4; 7 bases agree with TRBD1. Germline V gives CDR1 MDHEN, CDR2 SYDVKM. The CDR3 contains 15 residues. The V gene end was trimmed by 6 bases and the J gene end by 8 bases; junction bases not matched to a gene: 13. The CDR3 region has the DNA TGTGCCAGCAGCTTAACGAGACAGGGAATTCACATTCAGTACTTC. It specifies CASSLTRQGIHIQYF.

This clonotype was seen more than once but under ten times. The chain couples TRBV5-1 to TRBJ1-1; a weak D match, TRBD1 (6 bases). The germline CDR1 and CDR2 sequences are SGHRS and YFSETQ. The CDR3 runs 13 residues. V was clipped by 3 bases and J by 1 base, with 7 bases between them. The CDR3 spells CASSWGANTEAFF. As DNA, the CDR3 is TGCGCCAGCAGCTGGGGGGCGAACACTGAAGCTTTCTTT.